Following are 26 T cell receptor beta chains from one sample sequenced in a study of blood T cell repertoires in COVID-19. The method was immunoSEQ multiplex PCR; TCRdb's version includes in-frame clones alone and lacks a portion of them. The table has 55,000 to 70,000 clones, roughly three quarters seen once. Specimen: peripheral blood. All receptors come from a man older than 75 with acute or convalescent COVID-19.

V usage is TRBV2 and J usage is TRBJ2-1; 11 positions agree with TRBD2. Trimming at V came to 2 bases and at J to 6 bases, leaving 3 bases not matched to a gene. CDR1 and CDR2 from the germline V gene are SNHLY and FYNNEI. This CDR3 is 15 amino acids long. CDR3 nucleotides: TGTGCCAGCAGTGAACTAGCGGGGGGAATCAATGAGCAGTTCTTC. Protein product: CASSELAGGINEQFF.

The chain is built from TRBV24-1 and TRBJ2-2; TRBD2 aligns across 9 bases. The CDR3 has 17 amino acids. V lost 5 bases, J lost 1 base, and 7 bases stayed unmatched. Germline assignment: CDR1 KGHDR and CDR2 SFDVKD. The CDR3 sequence is CATSGPLLAGNTGELFF. In DNA form, the CDR3 reads TGTGCCACCAGTGGCCCTTTACTAGCGGGGAACACCGGGGAGCTGTTTTTT.

The genes are TRBV7-2 and TRBJ2-7, with TRBD2 identical over 8 bases. This CDR3 has 16 amino acids. Germline V lookup: CDR1 SGHTA, CDR2 FQGNSA. Losses at the gene ends were 6 bases for V and 1 base for J; bases not matched to a gene: 11. The CDR3 region is CASSFGPTSGSYEQYF. The CDR3 nucleotides read TGTGCCAGCAGTTTTGGGCCCACTAGCGGTTCCTACGAGCAGTACTTC.

The rearrangement uses TRBV4-3 and TRBJ2-5, with 8 bases identical to TRBD2. Germline V CDR1 and CDR2: LGHNA, YSLEER. The CDR3 contains 18 residues. V was pared by 0 bases and J by 0 bases, with 9 bases of the junction left unmatched. The CDR3 reads CASSQDNYERGYQETQYF. The CDR3 nucleotides are TGCGCCAGCAGCCAAGATAACTACGAGCGGGGGTACCAAGAGACCCAGTACTTC.

The chain employs TRBV2 and TRBJ2-7, with 11 bases aligning to TRBD2. The CDR3 is made up of 14 amino acids. Germline V lookup: CDR1 SNHLY, CDR2 FYNNEI. Unmatched junction bases numbered 1, after V lost 6 bases and J lost 0 bases. The CDR3 sequence is CASRGTSGSYEQYF. Here the CDR3 DNA reads TGTGCCAGCAGAGGGACTAGCGGCTCCTACGAGCAGTACTTC.

This chain connects TRBV11-2 to TRBJ2-5, with D possibly being TRBD1 (6 bases). Trimming left V 7 bases short and J 2 bases short, with 20 bases between. The CDR3 consists of 16 residues. Germline V gives CDR1 SGHAT, CDR2 FQNNGV. Written as DNA, the CDR3 is TGTGCCAGCACCCCGCCCCATACAGGGCCGCAAGAGACCCAGTACTTC. Translating gives CASTPPHTGPQETQYF.

This chain connects TRBV7-2 to TRBJ2-7; TRBD2 matches 7 bases. CDR1 SGHTA and CDR2 FQGNSA come from the germline V gene. The CDR3 totals 15 residues. J lost 2 bases, V lost 1 base, and 5 bases had no gene match. CDR3 sequence reads: CASSLVVGGAYEQYF. The CDR3 region has the DNA TGTGCCAGCAGCTTAGTCGTTGGGGGGGCCTACGAGCAGTACTTC.

This rearrangement joins TRBV7-2 to TRBJ2-3; 7 bases align to TRBD1. Unmatched junction bases numbered 2, after V lost 2 bases and J lost 0 bases. The CDR3 spans 15 residues. Germline lookup yields CDR1 SGHTA and CDR2 FQGNSA. This CDR3 reads CASSLRGQSTDTQYF. Here the CDR3 DNA reads TGTGCCAGCAGCTTACGGGGACAGAGCACAGATACGCAGTATTTT. Drawing the rest from reference TRBV7-2 and TRBJ2-3, the complete variable domain is GAGVSQSPSNKVTEKGKDVELRCDPISGHTALYWYRQSLGQGLEFLIYFQGNSAPDKSGLPSDRFSAERTGGSVSTLTIQRTQQEDSAVYLCASSLRGQSTDTQYFGPGTRLTVL.

The V gene is TRBV30, the J gene TRBJ1-2, with 7 bases lining up with TRBD1. Germline V gene data show CDR1 as GTSNPN and CDR2 as SVGIG (reference sequence). V dropped 5 bases and J dropped 5; count of bases not matched to a gene: 8. The CDR3 is 13 residues long. CDR3 protein: CAWWDRAQYGYTF. The CDR3 DNA follows: TGTGCCTGGTGGGACAGAGCGCAATATGGCTACACCTTC.

The genes are TRBV4-2 and TRBJ2-7; 7 positions match TRBD2. Germline lookup yields CDR1 LGHNA and CDR2 YNFKEQ. J lost 1 base, V lost 2 bases, and 5 bases had no gene match. This CDR3 has 15 amino acids. CDR3 nucleotide sequence: TGTGCCAGCAGCCAACAACTAGCGCCTTCCTACGAGCAGTACTTC. Translating gives CASSQQLAPSYEQYF.

This clone showed up just a few times. The chain is built from TRBV11-2 and TRBJ2-7, with unresolved D. This CDR3 is 12 amino acids long. Germline CDR1 reads SGHAT; CDR2 reads FQNNGV. V lost 3 bases and J 4 bases, leaving 7 bases between the germline ends. CDR3 in DNA: TGTGCCAGCAGCTTCTCTCTTTACGAGCAGTACTTC. It encodes CASSFSLYEQYF.

The J gene is TRBJ1-5, the V gene TRBV10-2; D call uncertain. The germline V and J ends were trimmed by 6 bases and 7 bases, with 16 bases remaining between them. The CDR3 runs 14 residues. Germline V gene lookup returns CDR1 WSHSY and CDR2 SAAADI. CDR3 loop: CASRGTGSIQPQHF. CDR3 coding DNA: TGCGCCAGCAGGGGAACGGGGTCGATCCAGCCCCAGCATTTT.

This clone was seen only a few times. The V and J genes are TRBV9 and TRBJ1-4; TRBD1 matches at 8 bases. Trimming removed 6 bases from V and 3 bases from J; junction bases left unmatched: 4. Per the germline V gene, CDR1 is SGDLS and CDR2 is YYNGEE. The CDR3 has 14 amino acids. The CDR3 sequence: CASTRGLANEKLFF. CDR3 in DNA: TGTGCCAGCACCAGGGGGCTCGCTAATGAAAAACTGTTTTTT. Filled out from reference TRBV9 and TRBJ1-4, the complete variable domain reads DSGVTQTPKHLITATGQRVTLRCSPRSGDLSVYWYQQSLDQGLQFLIQYYNGEERAKGNILERFSAQQFPDLHSELNLSSLELGDSALYFCASTRGLANEKLFFGSGTQLSVL.

The chain couples TRBV18 to TRBJ1-1; weak D call: TRBD1 (6 bases). Germline values: CDR1 KGHSH, CDR2 LQKENI. This CDR3 has 11 residues. Trimming pared 3 bases from V and 8 bases from J, leaving 7 bases between. The CDR3 DNA is TGTGCCAGCTCACCGGGACACGAAGCTTTCTTT. This gives the protein CASSPGHEAFF. The full variable domain, rest sourced from reference TRBV18 and TRBJ1-1, is NAGVMQNPRHLVRRRGQEARLRCSPMKGHSHVYWYRQLPEEGLKFMVYLQKENIIDESGMPKERFSAEFPKEGPSILRIQQVVRGDSAAYFCASSPGHEAFFGQGTRLTVV.

The chain recombines TRBV19 with TRBJ2-7; the match to TRBD1 covers 11 bases. The junction had 4 bases not matched to a gene; V was cut back by 5 bases and J by 4 bases. Germline V lookup: CDR1 LNHDA, CDR2 SQIVND (reference sequence). CDR3 size: 14 residues. For the CDR3, the DNA is TGTGCCAGTAGTTACGGGACAGGGGGATACGAGCAGTACTTC. Amino acids: CASSYGTGGYEQYF.

V is TRBV11-3 and J is TRBJ2-1, with 7 positions matching TRBD2. The CDR3 consists of 15 residues. Per the germline V gene, CDR1 is SGHNT and CDR2 is YENEEA. Unmatched junction bases numbered 11, after V lost 5 bases and J lost 7 bases. The CDR3 here is CASSQSGTPGNEQFF. For the CDR3, the DNA is TGTGCCAGCAGCCAAAGCGGGACCCCAGGAAATGAGCAGTTCTTC.

This chain joins TRBV19 and TRBJ1-5; weak D call: TRBD1 (5 bases). The CDR3 consists of 14 residues. Germline lookup yields CDR1 LNHDA and CDR2 SQIVND (reference sequence). Trimming left V 3 bases short and J 7 bases short, with 13 bases between. The CDR3 DNA reads as TGTGCCAGTAGTATTATAGGAGGGGCCCAGCCCCAGCATTTT. Its protein product is CASSIIGGAQPQHF.

The chain carries TRBV24-1 and TRBJ2-1, with no clear D. Germline lookup yields CDR1 KGHDR and CDR2 SFDVKD. Trimming cost V 4 bases and J 8 bases, with 14 bases left between them. The CDR3 length is 14 residues. CDR3 sequence reads: CATSDPSLVDEQFF. CDR3 coding DNA: TGTGCCACCAGTGACCCCTCTTTAGTCGATGAGCAGTTCTTC.

The chain links TRBV7-2 to TRBJ1-2, with no clear D. Trimming took off 1 base at V and 8 bases at J, with 14 bases between the two ends. This CDR3 has 14 amino acids. CDR1 and CDR2 from the germline V gene are SGHTA and FQGNSA. The CDR3 here is CASSLETVQRGYTF. Written as DNA, the CDR3 is TGTGCCAGCAGCTTAGAAACAGTTCAGCGGGGCTACACCTTC.

The chain couples TRBV7-3 to TRBJ2-1; no reliable D call. Germline-derived CDR1 and CDR2 are SGHTA and FQGTGA. This CDR3 has 14 residues. The ends were cut back, 2 bases at V and 4 bases at J, with 9 bases in the middle. As DNA, the CDR3 is TGTGCCAGCAGCTTATCTTCAGAATACAATGAGCAGTTCTTC. As protein: CASSLSSEYNEQFF.

The chain combines TRBV4-3 with TRBJ1-1; TRBD1 agrees at 9 bases. The CDR3 totals 13 residues. The germline V gene encodes CDR1 LGHNA and CDR2 YSLEER. The ends lost 4 bases at V and 6 bases at J; junction bases unmatched: 3. Here the CDR3 reads CASSPRQGAEAFF. Here the CDR3 DNA reads TGCGCCAGCAGCCCAAGACAGGGGGCTGAAGCTTTCTTT.

This clone has just one count. The genes are TRBV2 and TRBJ2-3; tentative D call: TRBD1 (5 bases). V lost 4 bases and J lost 3, with 8 bases in between. Germline lookup yields CDR1 SNHLY and CDR2 FYNNEI. This CDR3 is 13 amino acids long. The CDR3 is CASSVQGTDTQYF. The CDR3 DNA reads as TGTGCCAGCAGTGTGCAGGGTACAGATACGCAGTATTTT.

The chain combines TRBV4-3 with TRBJ2-1; maybe TRBD2 (5 bases). Per the germline V gene, CDR1 is LGHNA and CDR2 is YSLEER. The CDR3 is 14 residues long. The V gene lost 0 bases and the J gene lost 8 bases, with 11 bases spanning the gap. As DNA, the CDR3 is TGCGCCAGCAGCCAAGATCGAGGGCAGGATGAGCAGTTCTTC. It encodes CASSQDRGQDEQFF.

The chain uses TRBV30 and TRBJ2-4; D is possibly TRBD1 (6 bases). This CDR3 spans 15 amino acids. Per germline, CDR1 GTSNPN and CDR2 SVGIG (reference sequence). V was pared by 3 bases and J by 9 bases, with 21 bases between. Here the CDR3 reads CAWSKRDTRRGIQYF. CDR3 sequence (DNA): TGTGCCTGGAGCAAAAGGGACACACGACGGGGCATTCAGTACTTC.

The V and J genes are TRBV27 and TRBJ1-2, with a weak D call TRBD1 (5 bases). CDR1 MNHEY and CDR2 SMNVEV come from the germline V gene (reference sequence). V lost 6 bases and J 4 bases, leaving 12 bases between the germline ends. CDR3 length equals 13 residues. The CDR3 nucleotides are TGTGCCAGCAGGGGGCCCGGGGGCTATGGCTACACCTTC. Translated: CASRGPGGYGYTF.

The chain joins TRBV11-2 to TRBJ2-1, with 7 bases identical to TRBD2. Germline values: CDR1 SGHAT, CDR2 FQNNGV. V lost 5 bases, J lost 7 bases, and 11 bases stayed unmatched. The CDR3 is made up of 15 amino acids. The CDR3 region is CASSRWDYQGNEQFF. CDR3 bases: TGTGCCAGCAGCCGCTGGGACTACCAGGGAAATGAGCAGTTCTTC.